This TCR beta chain was identified in a study of vaccination and CD4 T cells after COVID-19 (dated by TCRdb to between 2021 and 2023). Broadly, across the study: Every convalescent patient had a positive nasal swab PCR test for SARS-CoV-2, with mild disease in nine patients and severe disease in one. In the convalescent cohort there were six males and four females, among whom were two Hispanic individuals, seven Caucasians, two Asians and one multiracial person. Participants got two doses of the Pfizer-BioNTech BNT162b2 vaccine (n=8) or two doses of the Moderna mRNA-1273 vaccine (n=2). Post-COVID blood samples were collected from convalescent patients a median of roughly 100 days after diagnosis, with a range of about 30 to 170 days. Post-vaccine blood samples were collected a median of around 2.5 months after the second vaccine dose, ranging from roughly 12 to 250 days. Overlapping spike peptide pools from SARS-CoV-2 and from the common cold coronaviruses HCoV-NL63, HCoV-OC43 and HCoV-229E were used as culture stimuli. In control cultures, a CEFX viral epitope pool was used as positive control, an HIV-1 Nef peptide pool was used as negative control, or no peptide was added. In around ten COVID-19 convalescent patients and a handful of infection-naive healthy vaccine recipients, the spike-specific CD4+ TCR repertoire before mRNA vaccination was compared with the repertoire after mRNA vaccination.

CDR1 is given as SGHNT and CDR2 as YENEEA, both from the germline V gene. V trim: 1 base; J trim: 9 bases; unmatched bases: 8. The CDR3 covers 16 residues, taking in both the cysteine and the phenylalanine. The sequence is cut down to CDR3 DNA, 48 bases in frame from base 1. Library prep was done by PCR. At the Johns Hopkins FTIC core, DNA from the cultured CD4+ T cells underwent TCR sequencing with the Oncomine TCR Beta short-read assay. The QIAamp micro DNA kit was used to extract genomic DNA from the cultured CD4+ T cells. Oncomine TCR Beta libraries made from cultured CD4+ T cells were pooled using unique dual indexes and sequenced on an Illumina iSeq 100. The paper's processing steps were these. Non-productive sequences were filtered out, and CDR3s that did not start with C, did not end with F or W, or were shorter than 7 amino acids were discarded. Antigen-specific clonotypes were identified using the MANAFEST web application through comparison of peptide-stimulated wells with reference and other culture wells. To be called positive, a clone needed an FDR below 0.05, an odds ratio above 5, and a productive frequency above 0.1% in at least two of three replicate wells. Clonotypes that were significantly expanded in both SARS-CoV-2 spike wells and at least one common cold coronavirus spike condition were defined as cross-reactive. CDR3 homology was assessed with Levenshtein distances (stringdist) and unrooted phylogenetic trees (ape) in R version 3.6.1. Through fastp at Q25 and MiXCR, TCRdb rebuilt clones from the public reads, retaining in-frame beta chains. Rows with a matching CDR3 protein are joined into one entry that keeps the most common DNA and genes. TCRdb, not the authors, supplied the V and J calls. The table for this sample lists approximately 2,800 distinct CDR3 sequences; over 65% of them were counted only once. The top ten clones comprise over 25% of the sample.

Remarks on this clonotype: It lacks a known antigen. The input lacks base qualities; no much larger clone sits a single base away.

What the research found in general, with its limitations: Although the median number of SARS-CoV-2-reactive clonotypes went up from roughly 22 after infection to some 37 after vaccination, the increase was not significant. Nearly all vaccine-specific clones in convalescent patients (304 of 307) were mono-reactive for SARS-CoV-2 spike rather than cross-reactive with common cold coronaviruses. Among convalescent patients, a median approximately 88% of the SARS-CoV-2-reactive clones seen after vaccination appeared only after vaccination, which suggests priming specific to the vaccine. The number of convalescent patients in the study was relatively small, and the study did not examine early timepoints following natural infection.

This specimen's treatment or condition label, per the study, means: approximately 9-day PBMC culture with coronavirus spike peptide pools or control peptides (ViraFEST assay). The ViraFEST assay, used in the study, expanded antigen-specific T cells with peptide pools and then identified the expanded clonotypes through TCR sequencing. The convalescent patients' positive SARS-CoV-2 PCR tests were from March to December 2020, which was before the Alpha, Beta and Delta variants emerged in the United States. Each well held roughly 2 million PBMCs cultured in IMDM containing approximately 5% human AB serum and approximately 9.1 IU/ml IL-2, with around 9.2 ug/ml peptide pools added. On days 3 and 7, half of the culture medium was replaced with fresh IL-2-containing medium. After 10 days of culture, CD4+ T cells were isolated by negative selection with the EasySep CD4+ T cell isolation kit. PBMCs were separated from whole blood using Ficoll-Paque Plus gradient centrifugation and then either used fresh or cryopreserved at -140C. Culture conditions were generally each tested in triplicate wells.

The sequence joins TRBV11-3 to TRBJ1-5, with 11 central nucleotides matching TRBD1. The sample taken for sequencing was CD4+ T cells from blood, cultured in vitro. The receptor comes from a human donor who had recovered from COVID-19. The CDR3 protein sequence reads: CASSLGTGGAGRPQHF. The sequenced DNA is TGTGCCAGCAGCTTAGGGACAGGGGGCGCGGGTCGGCCCCAGCATTTT. The variable domain in full, with residues beyond the CDR3 obtained from the reference TRBV11-3 and TRBJ1-5 genes, is EAGVVQSPRYKIIEKKQPVAFWCNPISGHNTLYWYLQNLGQGPELLIRYENEEAVDDSQLPKDRFSAERLKGVDSTLKIQPAELGDSAVYLCASSLGTGGAGRPQHFGDGTRLSIL.